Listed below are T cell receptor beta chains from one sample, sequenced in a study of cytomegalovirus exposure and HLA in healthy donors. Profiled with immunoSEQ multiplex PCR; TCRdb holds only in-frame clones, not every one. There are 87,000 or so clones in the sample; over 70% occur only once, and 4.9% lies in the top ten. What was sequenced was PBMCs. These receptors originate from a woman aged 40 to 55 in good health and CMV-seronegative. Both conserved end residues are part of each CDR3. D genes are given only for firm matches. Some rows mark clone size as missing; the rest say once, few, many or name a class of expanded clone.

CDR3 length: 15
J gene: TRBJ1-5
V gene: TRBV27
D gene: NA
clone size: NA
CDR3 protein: CASSSGGAGNQPQHF
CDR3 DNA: TGTGCCAGCAGTTCAGGCGGGGCCGGAAATCAGCCCCAGCATTTT

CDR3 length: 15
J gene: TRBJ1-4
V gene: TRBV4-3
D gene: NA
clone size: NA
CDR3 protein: CASSQDRERSEKLFF
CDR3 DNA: TGCGCCAGCAGCCAAGATCGGGAAAGGTCTGAAAAACTGTTTTTT

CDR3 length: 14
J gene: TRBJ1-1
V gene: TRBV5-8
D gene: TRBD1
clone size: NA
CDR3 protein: CASSPGTGNTEAFF
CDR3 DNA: TGTGCCAGCAGCCCCGGGACAGGGAACACTGAAGCTTTCTTT

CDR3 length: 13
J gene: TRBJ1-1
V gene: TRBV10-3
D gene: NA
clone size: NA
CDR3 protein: CAIYSRLLSEAFF
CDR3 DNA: TGTGCCATTTACTCCAGGTTGCTCTCCGAAGCTTTCTTT

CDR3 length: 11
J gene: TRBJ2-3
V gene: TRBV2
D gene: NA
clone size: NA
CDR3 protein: CASRAADTQYF
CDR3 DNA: TGTGCCAGCAGGGCGGCAGATACGCAGTATTTT

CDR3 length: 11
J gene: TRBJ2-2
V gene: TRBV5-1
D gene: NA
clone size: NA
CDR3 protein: CASSSPGELFF
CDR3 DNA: TGCGCCAGCAGCTCCCCAGGGGAGCTGTTTTTT

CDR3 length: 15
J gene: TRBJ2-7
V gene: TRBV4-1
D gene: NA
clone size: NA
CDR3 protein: CASSQGGFGGYEQYF
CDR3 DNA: TGCGCCAGCAGCCAGGGGGGCTTCGGGGGGTACGAGCAGTACTTC

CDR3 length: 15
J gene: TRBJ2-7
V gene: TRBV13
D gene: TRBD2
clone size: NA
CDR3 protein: CASSLPTSGHYEQYF
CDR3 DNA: TGTGCCAGCAGCCTCCCGACTAGCGGACACTACGAGCAGTACTTC

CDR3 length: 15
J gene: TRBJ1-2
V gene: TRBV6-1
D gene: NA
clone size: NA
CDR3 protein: CASSEPLSGNYGYTF
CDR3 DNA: TGTGCCAGCAGTGAACCCCTGTCAGGGAACTATGGCTACACCTTC

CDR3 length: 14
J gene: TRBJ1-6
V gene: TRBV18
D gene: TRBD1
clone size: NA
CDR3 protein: CASSPRTGNSPLHF
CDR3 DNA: TGTGCCAGCTCACCTCGGACAGGGAATTCACCCCTCCACTTT

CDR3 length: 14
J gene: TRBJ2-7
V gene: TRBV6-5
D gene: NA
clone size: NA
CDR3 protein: CASSYGTLADEQYF
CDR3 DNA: TGTGCCAGCAGTTACGGTACTCTTGCGGACGAGCAGTACTTC

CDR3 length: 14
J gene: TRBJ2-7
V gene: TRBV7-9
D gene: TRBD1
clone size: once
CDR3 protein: CASSSTGGGYEQYF
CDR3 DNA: TGTGCCAGCAGCTCAACAGGGGGCGGATACGAGCAGTACTTC

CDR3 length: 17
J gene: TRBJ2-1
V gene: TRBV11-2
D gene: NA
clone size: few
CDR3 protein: CASSLDQRGSSYNEQFF
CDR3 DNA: TGTGCCAGCAGCTTAGATCAACGGGGGAGCTCCTACAATGAGCAGTTCTTC

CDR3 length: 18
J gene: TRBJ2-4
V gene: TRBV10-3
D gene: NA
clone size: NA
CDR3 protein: CAISDRGPQLRAKNIQYF
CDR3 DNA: TGTGCCATCAGTGACAGGGGCCCCCAGCTTAGAGCCAAAAACATTCAGTACTTC

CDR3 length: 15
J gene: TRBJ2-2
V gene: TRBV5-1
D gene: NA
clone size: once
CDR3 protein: CASSLVQANTGELFF
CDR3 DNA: TGCGCCAGCAGCTTGGTACAGGCAAACACCGGGGAGCTGTTTTTT

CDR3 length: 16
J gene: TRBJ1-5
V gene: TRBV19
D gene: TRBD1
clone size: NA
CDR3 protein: CASSIRDRGYNQPQHF
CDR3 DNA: TGTGCCAGTAGTATCCGGGACAGGGGCTACAATCAGCCCCAGCATTTT

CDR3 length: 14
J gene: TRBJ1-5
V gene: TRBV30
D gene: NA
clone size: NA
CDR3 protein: CAWSPRAGNQPQHF
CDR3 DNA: TGTGCCTGGAGTCCCAGGGCGGGCAATCAGCCCCAGCATTTT

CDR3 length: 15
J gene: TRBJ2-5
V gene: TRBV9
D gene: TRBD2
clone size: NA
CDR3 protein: CASSVGAGGSETQYF
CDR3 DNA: TGTGCCAGCAGCGTAGGGGCCGGGGGGTCTGAGACCCAGTACTTC

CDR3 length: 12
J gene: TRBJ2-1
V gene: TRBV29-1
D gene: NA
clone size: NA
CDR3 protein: CSVRPSTNEQFF
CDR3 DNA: TGCAGCGTTCGGCCTAGCACCAATGAGCAGTTCTTC

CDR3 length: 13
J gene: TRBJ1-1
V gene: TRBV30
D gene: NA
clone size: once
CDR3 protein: CAWSVSAGSEAFF
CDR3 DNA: TGTGCCTGGAGTGTATCGGCGGGGTCTGAAGCTTTCTTT

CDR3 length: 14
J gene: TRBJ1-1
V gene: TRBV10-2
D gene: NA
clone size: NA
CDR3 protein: CASSDPGLNTEAFF
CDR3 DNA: TGCGCCAGCAGTGATCCGGGTCTGAACACTGAAGCTTTCTTT

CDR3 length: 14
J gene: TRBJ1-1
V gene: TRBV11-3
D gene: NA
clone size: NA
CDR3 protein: CASSFTGGNTEAFF
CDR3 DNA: TGTGCCAGCAGCTTTACCGGAGGTAACACTGAAGCTTTCTTT

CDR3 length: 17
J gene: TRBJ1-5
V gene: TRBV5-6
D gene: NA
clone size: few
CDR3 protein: CASSTRGGVLDNQPQHF
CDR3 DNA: TGTGCCAGCAGCACCCGAGGGGGGGTCCTTGACAATCAGCCCCAGCATTTT

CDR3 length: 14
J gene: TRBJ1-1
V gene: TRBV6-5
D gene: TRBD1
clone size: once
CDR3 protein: CASSEDRVDTEAFF
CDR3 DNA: TGTGCCAGCAGTGAGGACAGGGTTGACACTGAAGCTTTCTTT

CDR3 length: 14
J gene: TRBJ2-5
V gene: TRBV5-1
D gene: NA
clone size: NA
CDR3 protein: CASSLSVAGETQYF
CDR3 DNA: TGCGCCAGCAGCTTGTCGGTGGCGGGAGAGACCCAGTACTTC

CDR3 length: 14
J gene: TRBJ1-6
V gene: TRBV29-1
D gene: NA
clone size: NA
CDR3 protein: CSVGLRRLGAPLHF
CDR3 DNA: TGCAGCGTTGGTTTGAGGAGACTCGGAGCACCCCTCCACTTT

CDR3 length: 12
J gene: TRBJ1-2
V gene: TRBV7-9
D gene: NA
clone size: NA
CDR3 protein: CASSEVNYGYTF
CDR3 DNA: TGTGCCAGCAGCGAGGTTAATTATGGCTACACCTTC

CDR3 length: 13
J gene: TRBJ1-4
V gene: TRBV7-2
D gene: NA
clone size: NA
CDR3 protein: CASSRRQAEKLFF
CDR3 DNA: TGTGCCAGCAGCCGGCGACAAGCAGAAAAACTGTTTTTT

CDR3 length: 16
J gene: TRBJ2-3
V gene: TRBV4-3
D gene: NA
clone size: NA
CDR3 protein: CASSQGNWGRGNQQYF
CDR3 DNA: TGCGCCAGCAGCCAAGGGAACTGGGGGCGAGGGAACCAGCAGTATTTT

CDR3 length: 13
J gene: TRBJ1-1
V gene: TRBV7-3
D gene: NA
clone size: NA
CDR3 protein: CASSLQENTEAFF
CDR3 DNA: TGTGCCAGCAGCTTACAGGAGAACACTGAAGCTTTCTTT

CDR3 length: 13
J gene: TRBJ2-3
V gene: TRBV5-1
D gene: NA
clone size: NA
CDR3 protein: CASRPSPTDTQYF
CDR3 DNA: TGCGCCAGCAGGCCGAGTCCCACAGATACGCAGTATTTT

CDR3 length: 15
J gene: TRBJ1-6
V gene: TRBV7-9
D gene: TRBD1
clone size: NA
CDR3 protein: CASSLTGQPNSPLHF
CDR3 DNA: TGTGCCAGCAGCCTAACGGGACAGCCAAATTCACCCCTCCACTTT

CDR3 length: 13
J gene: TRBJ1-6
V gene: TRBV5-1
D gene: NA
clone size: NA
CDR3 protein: CASSLAGYSPLHF
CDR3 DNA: TGCGCCAGCAGCTTGGCAGGGTATTCACCCCTCCACTTT

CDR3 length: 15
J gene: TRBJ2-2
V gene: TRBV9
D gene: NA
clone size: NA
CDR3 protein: CASSPSRGNTGELFF
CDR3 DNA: TGTGCCAGCAGCCCCAGCCGGGGGAACACCGGGGAGCTGTTTTTT

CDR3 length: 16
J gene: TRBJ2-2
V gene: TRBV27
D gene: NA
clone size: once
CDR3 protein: CASSTQDIVVSGELFF
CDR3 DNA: TGTGCCAGCTCGACCCAAGACATCGTTGTGAGCGGGGAGCTGTTTTTT

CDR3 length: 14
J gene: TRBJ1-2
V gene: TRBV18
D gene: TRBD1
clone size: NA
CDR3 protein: CASSRGVEGQSYTF
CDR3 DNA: TGTGCCAGCTCCCGCGGGGTGGAGGGACAGAGCTACACCTTC

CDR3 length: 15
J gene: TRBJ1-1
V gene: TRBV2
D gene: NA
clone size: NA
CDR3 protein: CASPIPEGALTEAFF
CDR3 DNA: TGTGCCAGCCCTATTCCTGAAGGGGCACTCACTGAAGCTTTCTTT

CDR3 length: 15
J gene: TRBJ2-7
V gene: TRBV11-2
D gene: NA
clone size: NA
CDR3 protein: CASSLVGIGSYEQYF
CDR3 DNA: TGTGCCAGCAGCTTAGTCGGGATAGGGAGCTACGAGCAGTACTTC

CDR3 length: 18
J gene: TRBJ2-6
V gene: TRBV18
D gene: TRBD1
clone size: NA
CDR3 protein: CASSQKTGGTSGANVLTF
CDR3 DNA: TGTGCCAGCTCACAAAAGACAGGGGGTACCTCTGGGGCCAACGTCCTGACTTTC

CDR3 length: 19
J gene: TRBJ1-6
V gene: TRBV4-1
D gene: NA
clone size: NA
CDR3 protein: CASSQDSAWLKIGNSPLHF
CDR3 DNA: TGCGCCAGCAGCCAAGATTCTGCCTGGCTGAAGATTGGCAATTCACCCCTCCACTTT

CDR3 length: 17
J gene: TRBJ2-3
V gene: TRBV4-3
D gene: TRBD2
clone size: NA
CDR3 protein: CASSRDFLSGAKDTQYF
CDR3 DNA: TGCGCCAGCAGCCGAGACTTTCTAAGCGGGGCTAAGGATACGCAGTATTTT

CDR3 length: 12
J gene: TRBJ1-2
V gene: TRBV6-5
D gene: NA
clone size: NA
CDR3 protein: CASSYLRGGYTF
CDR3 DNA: TGTGCCAGCAGTTATCTCAGGGGTGGCTACACCTTC

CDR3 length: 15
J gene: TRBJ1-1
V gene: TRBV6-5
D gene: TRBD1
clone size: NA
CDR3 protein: CASSYSGGTNTEAFF
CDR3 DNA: TGTGCCAGCAGTTACTCAGGGGGCACGAACACTGAAGCTTTCTTT

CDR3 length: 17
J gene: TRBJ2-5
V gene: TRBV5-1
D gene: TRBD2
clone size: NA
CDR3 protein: CASSFSSGGADPGAQYF
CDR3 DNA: TGCGCCAGCAGCTTTTCTAGCGGGGGGGCGGACCCAGGGGCCCAGTACTTC

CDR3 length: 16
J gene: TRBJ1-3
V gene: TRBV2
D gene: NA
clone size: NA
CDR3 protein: CASSESRSGPGNTIYF
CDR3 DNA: TGTGCCAGCAGTGAATCTCGGTCAGGGCCGGGAAACACCATATATTTT

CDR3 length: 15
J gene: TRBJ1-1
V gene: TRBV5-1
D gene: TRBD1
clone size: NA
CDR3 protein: CASRAGTEAASEAFF
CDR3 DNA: TGCGCCAGCAGAGCCGGGACAGAAGCTGCCTCAGAAGCTTTCTTT

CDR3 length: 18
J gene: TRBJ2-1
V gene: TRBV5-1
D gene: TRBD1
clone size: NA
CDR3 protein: CASSFGTGPMESYNEQFF
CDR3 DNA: TGCGCCAGCAGCTTCGGGACAGGGCCGATGGAGTCCTACAATGAGCAGTTCTTC

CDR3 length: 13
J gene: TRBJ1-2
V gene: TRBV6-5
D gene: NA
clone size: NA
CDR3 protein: CASRPGQRYGYTF
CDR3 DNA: TGTGCCAGCAGACCTGGACAGCGCTATGGCTACACCTTC